This TCR beta chain derives from a study of shared clonotypes between healthy human individuals (dated by TCRdb to 2018 to 2021). Regarding the complete study: The cohort included a few men and two women between 18 and 49 years of age. Per donor, three plates each were used for CD4 naive and CD4 memory, two for CD8 naive, and one for CD8 memory. Blood TCR repertoires of a handful of healthy adults were deeply sequenced to estimate repertoire size and the extent of clonotype sharing between individuals. Different laboratories and diverse techniques were used to prepare libraries and sequence TCR repertoires, to increase sequencing depth and limit assay-specific biases. Each donor's leukapheresis produced roughly between about 0.8 and 8.9 billion PBMCs.

According to the germline V gene, CDR1 reads MDHEN and CDR2 reads SYDVKM. Trimming costs V 2 bases and J 5 bases, and their ends lie 9 bases apart. The CDR3 contains 13 residues, cysteine and phenylalanine counted. The CDR3 DNA has 39 bases and is translated from base 1. Concerning this clone: What this receptor recognizes is not known. Per-base qualities were not stored, and no clone one base away is much larger.

TCR CDR3 regions were amplified from genomic DNA by multiplex PCR using the deep immunoSEQ assay. Genomic DNA extracted from each cell subset was distributed evenly over all wells of several immunoSEQ 96-well plates, and each plate served as one replicate. Each replicate PCR for sorted subsets received approximately 220 ng genomic DNA, equal to about 30,000 T cell genomes. Purified libraries were quantified with a Qubit 3.0 fluorometer, sized on a Bioanalyzer 2100, and re-quantified with the KAPA Library Quantification kit. Every immunoSEQ 96-well plate was sequenced on a separate single-read 150-cycle Illumina NextSeq 550 flow cell. The paper's processing steps were these. Because only junctional sequences without quality scores were contained in the immunoSEQ output, filtering matching that applied to full-length reads could not be performed. Sequences were annotated with PyIR, a Python wrapper for IgBLAST v1.9, using IMGT germline references to assign V/J genes and CDR3. Reads with weak V/J assignments (E-value above 1e-6), missing CDR3, stop codons, out-of-frame junctions, or ambiguous translated residues were removed. A V3J clonotype was defined by an identical inferred V gene, J gene, and CDR3 amino acid sequence. Percentage overlap between repertoires was computed as shared unique clonotypes divided by the size of the smaller repertoire. Repertoire richness was assessed with RTK rarefaction, the Chao1 estimator, and Recon v2.1 estimates of unobserved clonotypes. For all TCRbeta clonotypes obtained by the gDNA method from a handful of donors, generation probabilities were computed with OLGA. The table was pulled from immuneACCESS by TCRdb, which kept in-frame rearrangements only. Such tables lose some clones; where checked, under half of the loss comes from unresolved V genes, and the rest has no known cause. V and J calls and clone size are given by that table; D and trimming were obtained from the DNA. The sample table contains about 2.3 million clones; only one count was recorded for 80% to 95% of them. About 0.39% of the sample lies in the top ten.

The investigation overall reported the following: Because the study included a small number of donors, the genetic and exposure-history diversity represented was limited. Pairwise subsampling indicated that sequencing depth was expected to affect the degree of clonotype sharing among donors. Only blood was sampled, and tissue TCR repertoires likely differ from those in blood. Naive subsets generally had larger estimated clonotype richness than memory subsets did. Clonotypes shared by all four sorted-subset donors showed higher generation probabilities than non-shared clonotypes. Even with the large sequencing depth, rarefaction of the sorted-subset datasets indicated that sequencing was incomplete. When a handful of donors were compared, the shared fraction of clonotypes was about 5.5% for naive CD4, around 4% for naive CD8, 2% to 2.5% for memory CD4, and around 0.37% for memory CD8.

Healthy HIV-negative adults with no recently reported acute infections or vaccinations were included as donors. All donors were Caucasian adults living in Nashville, Tennessee, USA. Magnetic negative selection was used to enrich CD4+ T cells, after which naive cells were positively selected on CD45RA and the negative fraction became the memory subset. Blood was obtained by leukapheresis, after which PBMCs were separated by Ficoll-Histopaque density gradient centrifugation and cryopreserved in liquid nitrogen vapor phase. Purity and quantity of every magnetically sorted T cell population were checked by analytical flow cytometry. From each sorted fraction, genomic DNA was isolated and quantified by UV absorbance on a Nanodrop 2000c.

The sequence derives from a man aged 18 to 29 in good health. Some clones in this sample may be carry-over from other donors' samples. This chain is built from TRBV28 and TRBJ1-2; a tentative D call is TRBD1 (6 bases match). Sequencing was carried out using naive CD4+ T cells from PBMCs. The cell subset or site tag for this specimen amounts to: CD45RA+ positively selected. The nucleotides are TGTGCCAGCAGTTTAAAGGGGGGGTATGGCTACACCTTC. Its protein is CASSLKGGYGYTF.